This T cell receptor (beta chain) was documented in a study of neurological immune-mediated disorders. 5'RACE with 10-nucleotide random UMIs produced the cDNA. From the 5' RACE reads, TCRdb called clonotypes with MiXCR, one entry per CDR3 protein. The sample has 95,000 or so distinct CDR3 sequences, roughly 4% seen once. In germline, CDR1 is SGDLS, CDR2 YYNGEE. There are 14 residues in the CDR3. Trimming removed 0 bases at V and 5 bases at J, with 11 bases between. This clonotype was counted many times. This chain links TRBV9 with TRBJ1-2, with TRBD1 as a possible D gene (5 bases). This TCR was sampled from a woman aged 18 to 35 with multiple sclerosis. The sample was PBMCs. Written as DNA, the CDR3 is TGTGCCAGCAGCGTAGATCAAGGGGCGTATGGCTACACCTTC. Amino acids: CASSVDQGAYGYTF.